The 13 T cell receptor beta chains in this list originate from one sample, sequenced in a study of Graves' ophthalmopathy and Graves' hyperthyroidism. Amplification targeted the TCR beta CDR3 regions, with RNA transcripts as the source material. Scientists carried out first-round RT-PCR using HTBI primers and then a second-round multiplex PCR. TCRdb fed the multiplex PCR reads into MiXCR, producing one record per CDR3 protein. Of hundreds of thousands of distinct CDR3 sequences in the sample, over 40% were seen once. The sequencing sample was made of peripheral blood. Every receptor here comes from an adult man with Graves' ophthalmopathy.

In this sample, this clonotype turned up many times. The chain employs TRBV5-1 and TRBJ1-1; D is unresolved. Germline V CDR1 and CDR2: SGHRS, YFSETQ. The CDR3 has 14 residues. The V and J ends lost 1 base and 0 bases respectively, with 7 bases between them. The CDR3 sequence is CASSLYMLNTEAFF. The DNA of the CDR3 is TGCGCCAGCAGCTTGTATATGCTGAACACTGAAGCTTTCTTT. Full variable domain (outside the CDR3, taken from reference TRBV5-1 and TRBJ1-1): KAGVTQTPRYLIKTRGQQVTLSCSPISGHRSVSWYQQTPGQGLQFLFEYFSETQRNKGNFPGRFSGRQFSNSRSEMNVSTLELGDSALYLCASSLYMLNTEAFFGQGTRLTVV.

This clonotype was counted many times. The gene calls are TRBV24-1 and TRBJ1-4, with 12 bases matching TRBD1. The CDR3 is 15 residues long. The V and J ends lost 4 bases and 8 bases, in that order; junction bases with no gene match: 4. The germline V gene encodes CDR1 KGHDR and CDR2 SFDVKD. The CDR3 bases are TGTGCCACCAGTGACCCCGGGACAGGGGGCGAAAAACTGTTTTTT. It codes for CATSDPGTGGEKLFF.

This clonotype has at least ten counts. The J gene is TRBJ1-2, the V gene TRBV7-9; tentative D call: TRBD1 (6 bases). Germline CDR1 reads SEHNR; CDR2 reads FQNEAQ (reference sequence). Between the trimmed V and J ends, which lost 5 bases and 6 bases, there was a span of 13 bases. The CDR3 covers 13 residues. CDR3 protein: CASSPQGMDGYTF. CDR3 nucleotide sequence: TGTGCCAGCAGCCCACAGGGAATGGATGGCTACACCTTC.

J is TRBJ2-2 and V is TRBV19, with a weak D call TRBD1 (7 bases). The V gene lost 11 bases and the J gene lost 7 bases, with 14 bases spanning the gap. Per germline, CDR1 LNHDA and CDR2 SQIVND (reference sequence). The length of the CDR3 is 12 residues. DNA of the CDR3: TGTGCCGGGCCCCAGGGGGGCGGGGAGCTGTTTTTT. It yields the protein CAGPQGGGELFF.

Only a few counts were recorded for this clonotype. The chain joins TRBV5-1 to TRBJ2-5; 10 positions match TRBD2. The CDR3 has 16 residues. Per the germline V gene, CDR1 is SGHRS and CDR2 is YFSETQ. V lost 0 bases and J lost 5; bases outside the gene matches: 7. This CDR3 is CASSLEPAGGPETQYF. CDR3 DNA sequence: TGCGCCAGCAGCTTGGAGCCAGCGGGAGGGCCGGAGACCCAGTACTTC.

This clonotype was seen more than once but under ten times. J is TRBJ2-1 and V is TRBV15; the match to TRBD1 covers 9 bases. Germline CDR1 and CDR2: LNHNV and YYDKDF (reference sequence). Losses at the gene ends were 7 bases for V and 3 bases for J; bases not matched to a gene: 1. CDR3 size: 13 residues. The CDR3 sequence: CATKGQGYNEQFF. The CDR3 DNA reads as TGTGCCACCAAGGGACAGGGCTACAATGAGCAGTTCTTC.

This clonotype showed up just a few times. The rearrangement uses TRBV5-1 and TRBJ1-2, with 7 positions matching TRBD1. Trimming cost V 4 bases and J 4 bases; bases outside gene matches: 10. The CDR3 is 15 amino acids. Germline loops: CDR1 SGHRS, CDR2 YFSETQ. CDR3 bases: TGCGCCAGCAGCGGGGGGAGACAGGGCGCCTATGGCTACACCTTC. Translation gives CASSGGRQGAYGYTF.

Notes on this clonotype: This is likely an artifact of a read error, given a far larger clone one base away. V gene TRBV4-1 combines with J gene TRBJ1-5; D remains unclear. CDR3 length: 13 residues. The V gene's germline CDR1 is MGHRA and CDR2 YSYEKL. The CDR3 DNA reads TGCGCCGGCAGCCAAGATCTCGGGCAGCCCCAGCATTTT. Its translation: CAGSQDLGQPQHF.

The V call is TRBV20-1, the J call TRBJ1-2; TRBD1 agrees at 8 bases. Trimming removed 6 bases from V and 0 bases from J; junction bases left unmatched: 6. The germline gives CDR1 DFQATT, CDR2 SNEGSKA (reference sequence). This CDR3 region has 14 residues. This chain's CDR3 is CSARQGRANYGYTF. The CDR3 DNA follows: TGCAGTGCAAGACAGGGGAGAGCTAACTATGGCTACACCTTC.

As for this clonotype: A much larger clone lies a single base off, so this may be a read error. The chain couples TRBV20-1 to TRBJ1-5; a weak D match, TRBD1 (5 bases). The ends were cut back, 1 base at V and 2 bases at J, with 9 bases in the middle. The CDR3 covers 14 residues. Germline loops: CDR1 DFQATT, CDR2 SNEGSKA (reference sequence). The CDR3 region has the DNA TGCAGTGCTAGAGGTTGGGGGGGCAATCAGCCCCAGCATTTT. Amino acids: CSARGWGGNQPQHF.

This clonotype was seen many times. The CDR3 coding sequence is TGTGCCAGCAGTCCCCAGGGGGAGCATCAGCCCCAGCATTTT. Translating it yields CASSPQGEHQPQHF. This chain links TRBV6-2 or TRBV6-3 with TRBJ1-5; 7 nucleotides line up with TRBD1. Germline-derived CDR1 and CDR2 are MNHEY and SVGEGT. The CDR3 covers 14 residues. Trimming removed 5 bases from V and 5 bases from J; junction bases left unmatched: 6.

This CDR3 is CSLGLTPHEQYF. The DNA for the CDR3 is TGCAGCTTGGGACTCACACCCCACGAGCAGTACTTC. This chain connects TRBV29-1 to TRBJ2-7; a possible D gene is TRBD2 (6 bases). In germline, CDR1 is SQVTM, CDR2 ANQGSEA. The CDR3 length is 12 residues. The V end was cut by 8 bases, the J end by 5 bases, with 16 bases between.

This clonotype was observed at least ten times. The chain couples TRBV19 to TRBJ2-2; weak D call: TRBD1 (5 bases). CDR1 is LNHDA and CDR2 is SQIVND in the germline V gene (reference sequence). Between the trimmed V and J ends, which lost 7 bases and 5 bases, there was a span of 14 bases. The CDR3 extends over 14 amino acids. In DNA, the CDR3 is TGTGCCAGTATGCGTGCAGGGCGGACCGGGGAGCTGTTTTTT. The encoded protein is CASMRAGRTGELFF.